The rows below give T cell receptor beta chains drawn from one sample of a study of human T cells and chemical hapten exposure. MiXCR was run by TCRdb on the RACE reads, yielding one entry per CDR3 protein. The sample includes about 82,000 distinct CDR3 sequences, approximately 8.6% of them seen just once. Material for sequencing was whole blood. Receptor source: a male donor in good health. Some clones in this sample may be carry-over from other donors' samples. CDR3s include the opening cysteine and the closing phenylalanine or tryptophan. Each record gives: clone size, D gene, J gene, V gene, CDR3 protein, CDR3 DNA. A D gene is named only where the DNA matches it firmly. Size is stated for part of the rows, as once, few or many counts, or as a class when the clone is expanded.

many,NA,TRBJ2-5,TRBV18,CASSPSGGETQYF,TGTGCCAGCTCCCCCAGCGGAGGTGAGACCCAGTACTTC
few,NA,TRBJ2-3,TRBV29-1,CSVESQTTDTQYF,TGCAGCGTTGAGTCACAGACCACCGATACGCAGTATTTT
NA,NA,TRBJ2-7,TRBV11-2,CASSSLGLQNNPYEQYF,TGTGCCAGCAGCTCCCTTGGACTACAAAACAACCCCTACGAGCAGTACTTC
NA,TRBD1,TRBJ2-7,TRBV7-9,CASSFSGTGDYEQYF,TGTGCCAGCAGCTTCTCCGGGACAGGGGACTACGAGCAGTACTTC
few,NA,TRBJ2-7,TRBV28,CASSLGGAHSYEQYF,TGTGCCAGCAGTTTGGGGGGAGCCCACTCCTACGAGCAGTACTTC
many,TRBD2,TRBJ2-2,TRBV7-8,CASSSGRGRFGELFF,TGTGCCAGCAGCAGCGGGAGGGGGCGCTTCGGGGAGCTGTTTTTT
few,NA,TRBJ2-5,TRBV18,CASSPGIQETQYF,TGTGCCAGCTCACCAGGCATACAAGAGACCCAGTACTTC
NA,NA,TRBJ2-1,TRBV27,CASSFLGVSSYNEQFF,TGTGCCAGCAGTTTTCTAGGGGTCAGCTCCTACAATGAGCAGTTCTTC
few,TRBD2,TRBJ2-2,TRBV14,CASSQVPGAGGFTGELFF,TGTGCCAGCAGCCAAGTACCCGGAGCGGGAGGCTTCACCGGGGAGCTGTTTTTT
few,NA,TRBJ1-6,TRBV4-3,CASSQEYGVNSPLHF,TGCGCCAGCAGCCAAGAATATGGGGTAAATTCACCCCTCCACTTT
NA,NA,TRBJ2-4,TRBV29-1,CSVVRENIQYF,TGCAGCGTTGTCAGGGAAAACATTCAGTACTTC
few,NA,TRBJ2-7,TRBV11-2,CASSLVPGLSGEQYF,TGTGCCAGCAGCTTAGTTCCAGGGCTTTCTGGCGAGCAGTACTTC
NA,TRBD1,TRBJ1-5,TRBV27,CASSSGQRQQPQHF,TGTGCCAGCAGTTCGGGACAGCGACAACAGCCCCAGCATTTT
NA,NA,TRBJ2-6,TRBV9,CASSVDPGGALVLTF,TGTGCCAGCAGCGTAGATCCTGGGGGGGCACTCGTCCTGACTTTC
NA,NA,TRBJ2-3,TRBV6-5,CASSPQGARISDTQYF,TGTGCCAGCAGTCCCCAAGGAGCGAGGATCTCAGATACGCAGTATTTT
many,TRBD2,TRBJ2-1,TRBV12-3/TRBV12-4,CASSPRLAGVVNEQFF,TGTGCCAGCAGTCCCCGACTAGCGGGGGTCGTGAATGAGCAGTTCTTC
NA,TRBD1,TRBJ1-4,TRBV9,CASSVGTGWEKLFF,TGTGCCAGCAGCGTAGGGACAGGATGGGAAAAACTGTTTTTT
few,NA,TRBJ2-3,TRBV20-1,CSAGGPSTDTQYF,TGCAGTGCTGGGGGGCCCAGCACAGATACGCAGTATTTT
many,NA,TRBJ1-1,TRBV14,CASSLGQWDTEAFF,TGTGCCAGCAGCCTGGGACAATGGGACACTGAAGCTTTCTTT
NA,TRBD1,TRBJ2-1,TRBV27,CASSLPGQGRNEQFF,TGTGCCAGCAGTTTACCTGGACAGGGAAGGAATGAGCAGTTCTTC
many,NA,TRBJ2-4,TRBV27,CATKRLAKNIQYF,TGTGCCACCAAGAGGCTGGCCAAAAACATTCAGTACTTC
NA,TRBD2,TRBJ2-1,TRBV12-5,CASGLTGGLVNEQFF,TGTGCTAGTGGTTTGACGGGAGGCCTCGTCAATGAGCAGTTCTTC
many,NA,TRBJ1-5,TRBV25-1,CASSEWSNQPQHF,TGTGCCAGCAGTGAATGGAGCAATCAGCCCCAGCATTTT
NA,NA,TRBJ2-7,TRBV4-2,CASSQGQETYEQYF,TGTGCCAGCAGCCAAGGGCAGGAGACCTACGAGCAGTACTTC
many,TRBD2,TRBJ2-5,TRBV6-1,CASSPRLAGGFQETQYF,TGTGCCAGCAGTCCTCGACTAGCGGGGGGTTTCCAAGAGACCCAGTACTTC
NA,NA,TRBJ1-6,TRBV27,CASSSGLGNSPLHF,TGTGCCAGCAGTTCAGGCTTAGGCAATTCACCCCTCCACTTT
many,NA,TRBJ1-1,TRBV4-1,CASSQGTTTEAFF,TGCGCCAGCAGCCAAGGGACGACCACTGAAGCTTTCTTT
many,NA,TRBJ2-7,TRBV10-3,CAIRQGQEQYF,TGTGCCATCAGACAGGGTCAAGAGCAGTACTTC
many,NA,TRBJ1-1,TRBV6-1,CASSEGPENTEAFF,TGTGCCAGCAGTGAAGGGCCGGAGAACACTGAAGCTTTCTTT
NA,TRBD1,TRBJ2-2,TRBV29-1,CSVGGFGTETGELFF,TGCAGCGTTGGGGGGTTTGGGACAGAGACCGGGGAGCTGTTTTTT
NA,NA,TRBJ1-4,TRBV20-1,CSAILLRPANEKLFF,TGCAGTGCTATCCTTTTAAGGCCGGCTAATGAAAAACTGTTTTTT
many,TRBD1,TRBJ2-6,TRBV27,CASRQTGPSGANVLTF,TGTGCCAGCAGGCAGACAGGGCCCTCTGGGGCCAACGTCCTGACTTTC
NA,TRBD1,TRBJ2-2,TRBV11-2,CASSLAGGPAGELFF,TGTGCCAGCAGCCTGGCAGGGGGCCCGGCCGGGGAGCTGTTTTTT
many,TRBD1,TRBJ2-1,TRBV3-1,CASSQGQGNEQFF,TGTGCCAGCAGCCAAGGACAGGGGAATGAGCAGTTCTTC
many,NA,TRBJ2-3,TRBV12-3/TRBV12-4,CASRGQGIYFTDTQYF,TGTGCCAGCAGGGGCCAGGGAATCTATTTCACAGATACGCAGTATTTT
few,NA,TRBJ2-3,TRBV5-1,CASSLNTDTQYF,TGCGCCAGCAGCCTGAACACAGATACGCAGTATTTT
many,TRBD2,TRBJ2-3,TRBV20-1,CSARGLAGGADTQYF,TGCAGTGCTAGGGGCCTAGCGGGAGGGGCAGATACGCAGTATTTT
NA,NA,TRBJ2-3,TRBV10-1,CASSEGGATDTQYF,TGCGCCAGCAGTGAAGGGGGGGCGACAGATACGCAGTATTTT
NA,NA,TRBJ1-2,TRBV5-1,CASSYGTSADYGYTF,TGCGCCAGCAGCTACGGGACTTCAGCGGACTATGGCTACACCTTC
NA,NA,TRBJ2-1,TRBV7-8,CASSLGVGEQFF,TGTGCCAGCAGCTTAGGGGTAGGTGAGCAGTTCTTC
NA,NA,TRBJ2-2,TRBV12-3/TRBV12-4,CASSLQGSGELFF,TGTGCCAGCAGTCTACAGGGTTCCGGGGAGCTGTTTTTT
few,NA,TRBJ2-3,TRBV4-1,CASSQSPGEATDTQYF,TGCGCCAGCAGCCAAAGCCCTGGCGAGGCCACAGATACGCAGTATTTT
many,NA,TRBJ2-5,TRBV20-1,CSARDFSGQETQYF,TGCAGTGCTAGAGATTTTTCAGGGCAAGAGACCCAGTACTTC
NA,NA,TRBJ2-3,TRBV7-9,CASSPSGGGSTDTQYF,TGTGCCAGCAGCCCCTCAGGCGGAGGGAGCACAGATACGCAGTATTTT
NA,TRBD1,TRBJ2-6,TRBV29-1,CSVGSGQTLSGANVLTF,TGCAGCGTTGGGTCGGGACAGACCCTCTCTGGGGCCAACGTCCTGACTTTC
NA,TRBD1,TRBJ1-1,TRBV6-5,CASSQWTGANTEAFF,TGTGCCAGCAGTCAATGGACAGGGGCGAATACTGAAGCTTTCTTT
few,TRBD1,TRBJ1-1,TRBV4-1,CASSQADRDETEAFF,TGCGCCAGCAGCCAGGCTGACAGGGATGAAACTGAAGCTTTCTTT
few,NA,TRBJ1-3,TRBV20-1,CGVERAASGNTIYF,TGCGGGGTAGAGAGGGCCGCGTCTGGAAACACCATATATTTT
few,NA,TRBJ1-2,TRBV2,CASRARDGYTF,TGTGCCAGCAGGGCGAGGGATGGCTACACCTTC
few,NA,TRBJ2-7,TRBV29-1,CSVEELEGAEQYF,TGCAGCGTTGAAGAGTTAGAGGGAGCCGAGCAGTACTTC
few,NA,TRBJ1-4,TRBV6-5,CASSTGSGLNEKLFF,TGTGCCAGCAGTACAGGGTCGGGCCTTAATGAAAAACTGTTTTTT
many,NA,TRBJ1-1,TRBV7-9,CASSPAGEAEAFF,TGTGCCAGCAGCCCTGCGGGGGAGGCTGAAGCTTTCTTT
NA,NA,TRBJ1-1,TRBV6-6,CAGSPWGTEAFF,TGTGCCGGCAGTCCCTGGGGGACTGAAGCTTTCTTT
few,NA,TRBJ1-6,TRBV3-1,CASSPQGFNSPLHF,TGTGCCAGCAGCCCCCAAGGGTTTAATTCACCCCTCCACTTT